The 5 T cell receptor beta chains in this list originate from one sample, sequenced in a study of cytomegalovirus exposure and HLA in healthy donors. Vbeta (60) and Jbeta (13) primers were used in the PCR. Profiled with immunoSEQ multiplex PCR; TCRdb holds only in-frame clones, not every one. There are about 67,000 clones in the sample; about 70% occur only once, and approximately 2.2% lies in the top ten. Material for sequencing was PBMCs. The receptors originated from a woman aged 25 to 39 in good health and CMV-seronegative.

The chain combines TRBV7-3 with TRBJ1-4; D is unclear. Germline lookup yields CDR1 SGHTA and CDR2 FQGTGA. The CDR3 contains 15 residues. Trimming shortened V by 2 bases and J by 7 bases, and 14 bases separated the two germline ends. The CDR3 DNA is TGTGCCAGCAGCTTACGCCGGGTCCCGGGTGAAAAACTGTTTTTT. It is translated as CASSLRRVPGEKLFF.

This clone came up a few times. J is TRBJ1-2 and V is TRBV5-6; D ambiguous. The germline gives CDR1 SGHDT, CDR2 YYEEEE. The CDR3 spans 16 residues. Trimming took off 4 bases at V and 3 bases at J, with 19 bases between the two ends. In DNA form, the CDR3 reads TGTGCCAGCAGCCCAATAAGGGCGGACTGGGACTATGGCTACACCTTC. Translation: CASSPIRADWDYGYTF.

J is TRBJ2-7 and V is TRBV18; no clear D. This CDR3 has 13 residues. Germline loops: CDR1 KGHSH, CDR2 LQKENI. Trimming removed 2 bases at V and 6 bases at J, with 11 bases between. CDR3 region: CASSPGRFREQYF. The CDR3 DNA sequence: TGTGCCAGCTCACCAGGGCGATTTCGCGAGCAGTACTTC. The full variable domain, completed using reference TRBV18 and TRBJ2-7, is NAGVMQNPRHLVRRRGQEARLRCSPMKGHSHVYWYRQLPEEGLKFMVYLQKENIIDESGMPKERFSAEFPKEGPSILRIQQVVRGDSAAYFCASSPGRFREQYFGPGTRLTVT.

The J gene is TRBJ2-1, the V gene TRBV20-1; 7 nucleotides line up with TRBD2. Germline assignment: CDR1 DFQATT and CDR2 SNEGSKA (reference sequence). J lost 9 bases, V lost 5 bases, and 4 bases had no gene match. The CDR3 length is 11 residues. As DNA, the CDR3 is TGCAGTGCTCCGACTAGCAGTGAGCAGTTCTTC. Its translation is CSAPTSSEQFF.

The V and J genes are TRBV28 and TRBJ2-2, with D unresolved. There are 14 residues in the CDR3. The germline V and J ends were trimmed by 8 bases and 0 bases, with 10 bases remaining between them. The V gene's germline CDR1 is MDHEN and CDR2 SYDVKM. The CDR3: CASLAAPNTGELFF. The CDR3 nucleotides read TGTGCCAGCCTCGCGGCACCGAACACCGGGGAGCTGTTTTTT.